Each of the 27 T cell receptor beta chains below was sequenced from the same sample in a study of CD4 T cells in relation to SARS-CoV-2 and coronaviruses. For these receptors, no antigen is known. TCRdb keeps only in-frame clones here, not all; method: immunoSEQ multiplex PCR. Of over 35,000 clones detected, roughly 73% appear once; the ten largest clones hold roughly 22%. Specimen: memory CD4+ T cells from PBMCs, cultured in vitro. All receptors derive from an adult with COVID-19.

In its sample, this clone was seen a few times. The chain combines TRBV19 with TRBJ1-4; D might be TRBD1 (6 bases). Per the germline V gene, CDR1 is LNHDA and CDR2 is SQIVND (reference sequence). The CDR3 spans 17 residues. Trimming took off 4 bases at V and 0 bases at J, with 15 bases between the two ends. CDR3 residues: CASSKADRAATNEKLFF. Here the CDR3 DNA reads TGTGCCAGTAGTAAGGCGGACAGAGCTGCAACTAATGAAAAACTGTTTTTT.

Only a few counts were recorded for this clone. The V call is TRBV28, the J call TRBJ1-6, with D unresolved. The V end lost 7 bases, the J end lost 9 bases, and 19 bases lay between the germline ends. The CDR3 extends over 15 amino acids. CDR1 and CDR2 (germline): MDHEN, SYDVKM. The CDR3 sequence is CASTTRRGSASPLHF. CDR3 bases: TGTGCCAGCACCACGAGGCGGGGTTCTGCTTCACCCCTCCACTTT.

Only a few counts were recorded for this clone. The chain carries TRBV7-9 and TRBJ1-4; the D is unclear. The CDR3 consists of 14 residues. Germline V lookup: CDR1 SEHNR, CDR2 FQNEAQ (reference sequence). V lost 3 bases and J lost 8, with 13 bases in between. CDR3 protein: CASSLSMASEKLFF. The CDR3 bases are TGTGCCAGCAGCTTGTCTATGGCGAGCGAAAAACTGTTTTTT. The full variable domain, with the rest looked up from reference TRBV7-9 and TRBJ1-4, is DTGVSQNPRHKITKRGQNVTFRCDPISEHNRLYWYRQTLGQGPEFLTYFQNEAQLEKSRLLSDRFSAERPKGSFSTLEIQRTEQGDSAMYLCASSLSMASEKLFFGSGTQLSVL.

The V and J genes are TRBV7-2 and TRBJ2-7, with no clear D. CDR1 SGHTA and CDR2 FQGNSA come from the germline V gene. The CDR3 has 12 residues. The germline V and J ends were trimmed by 4 bases and 5 bases, with 9 bases remaining between them. The CDR3 protein is CASSSLWNEQYF. The DNA of the CDR3 is TGTGCCAGCAGCTCGCTTTGGAACGAGCAGTACTTC.

The chain is built from TRBV7-9 and TRBJ2-2, with a tentative D call TRBD1 (5 bases). From germline, CDR1 is SEHNR and CDR2 FQNEAQ (reference sequence). The CDR3 length is 14 residues. Trimming removed 7 bases from V and 3 bases from J, with 12 bases in between. As DNA, the CDR3 is TGTGCCAGCACCTCTAGGGGCTACACCGGGGAGCTGTTTTTT. Its translation: CASTSRGYTGELFF.

CDR3 sequence reads: CATSLPGSGITDTQYF. Written as DNA, the CDR3 is TGTGCCACCAGCCTGCCGGGTAGCGGGATAACAGATACGCAGTATTTT. The chain is built from TRBV15 and TRBJ2-3; 8 bases match TRBD2. The CDR3 is 16 amino acids. Looked up from germline, CDR1 is LNHNV and CDR2 is YYDKDF (reference sequence). V lost 5 bases and J lost 3; bases outside the gene matches: 10.

The CDR3 protein is CASSPHTGVQPQHF. The CDR3 DNA follows: TGTGCCAGCAGTCCCCACACAGGGGTCCAGCCCCAGCATTTT. The chain carries TRBV28 and TRBJ1-5, with 7 nucleotides matching TRBD1. Germline CDR1 reads MDHEN; CDR2 reads SYDVKM. The CDR3 is 14 residues long. V shed 5 bases, J shed 7 bases, and the junction held 8 bases outside the gene matches.

The V gene is TRBV6-1, the J gene TRBJ1-4, with D possibly being TRBD1 (5 bases). Germline V gives CDR1 MNHNS, CDR2 SASEGT. Between the trimmed V and J ends, which lost 1 base and 10 bases, there was a span of 13 bases. The length of the CDR3 is 14 residues. The CDR3 sequence: CASSEVGGGGKLFF. DNA for the CDR3: TGTGCCAGCAGTGAAGTTGGGGGGGGAGGAAAACTGTTTTTT.

This sequence joins TRBV27 and TRBJ1-3, with D perhaps matching TRBD1 (6 bases). V gave up 5 bases and J gave up 0 bases, with 11 bases separating them. The germline V gene encodes CDR1 MNHEY and CDR2 SMNVEV (reference sequence). This CDR3 is built from 15 residues. The CDR3 here is CASSKGGGSGNTIYF. The CDR3 nucleotides are TGTGCCAGCAGTAAAGGAGGGGGCTCTGGAAACACCATATATTTT.

This clone was observed a handful of times. V and J are TRBV3-1 (or the pseudogene TRBV3-2) and TRBJ2-2; D unclear. Trimming cost V 3 bases and J 7 bases, with 6 bases left between them. Per germline, CDR1 LGHDT and CDR2 YNNKEL (reference sequence). The CDR3 has 12 amino acids. This CDR3 reads CASSHLNGELFF. The CDR3 nucleotides are TGTGCCAGCAGCCATCTAAACGGGGAGCTGTTTTTT.

As DNA, the CDR3 is TGCGCCAGCAGCTTGGGACTAGCGGGAGTCTTTGGGACCGGGGAGCTGTTTTTT. Its translation: CASSLGLAGVFGTGELFF. This rearrangement joins TRBV5-1 to TRBJ2-2; 12 bases map to TRBD2. In germline, CDR1 is SGHRS, CDR2 YFSETQ. This CDR3 is built from 18 residues. V was pared by 0 bases and J by 5 bases, with 8 bases of the junction left unmatched. Full variable domain (missing parts from reference TRBV5-1 and TRBJ2-2): KAGVTQTPRYLIKTRGQQVTLSCSPISGHRSVSWYQQTPGQGLQFLFEYFSETQRNKGNFPGRFSGRQFSNSRSEMNVSTLELGDSALYLCASSLGLAGVFGTGELFFGEGSRLTVL.

This clone has a handful of counts. V usage is TRBV12-3 or TRBV12-4 and J usage is TRBJ1-1; D is unclear. This CDR3 contains 13 residues. Trimming cost V 3 bases and J 4 bases, with 9 bases left between them. CDR3 residues: CASSLGIVTEAFF. CDR3 DNA sequence: TGTGCCAGCAGTTTGGGTATTGTCACTGAAGCTTTCTTT.

The V gene is TRBV3-1 (or the pseudogene TRBV3-2), the J gene TRBJ1-2; D not resolved. CDR3 length: 12 amino acids. Germline V gene data show CDR1 as LGHDT and CDR2 as YNNKEL (reference sequence). V was trimmed by 1 base and J by 5 bases, leaving 5 bases between them. The CDR3, as DNA: TGTGCCAGCAGCCAAGTAAGATATGGCTACACCTTC. This codes for CASSQVRYGYTF.

This clone was counted between two and nine times. This CDR3 reads CASSLIATRNYGYTF. The DNA of the CDR3 is TGTGCCAGCAGCTTGATAGCCACCCGTAACTATGGCTACACCTTC. The chain joins TRBV5-6 to TRBJ1-2; D not certain. V dropped 1 base and J dropped 1 base, with 11 bases sitting between them. This CDR3 comprises 15 residues. Germline V lookup: CDR1 SGHDT, CDR2 YYEEEE.

This clone has more than one count but fewer than ten. The chain recombines TRBV5-1 with TRBJ2-1; D call uncertain. The V end lost 7 bases, the J end lost 5 bases, and 13 bases lay between the germline ends. This CDR3 region has 13 residues. Germline V gene data show CDR1 as SGHRS and CDR2 as YFSETQ. The CDR3, as DNA: TGCGCCAGCTCAGTCCAAAGGGACAATGAGCAGTTCTTC. This translates into CASSVQRDNEQFF. The full variable domain, in which reference TRBV5-1 and TRBJ2-1 provide the parts outside the CDR3, is KAGVTQTPRYLIKTRGQQVTLSCSPISGHRSVSWYQQTPGQGLQFLFEYFSETQRNKGNFPGRFSGRQFSNSRSEMNVSTLELGDSALYLCASSVQRDNEQFFGPGTRLTVL.

This sequence joins TRBV19 and TRBJ1-1; D gene unclear. Looked up from germline, CDR1 is LNHDA and CDR2 is SQIVND (reference sequence). The germline V and J ends were trimmed by 10 bases and 3 bases, with 15 bases remaining between them. This CDR3 has 13 amino acids. The CDR3 is CATRRALDTEAFF. The CDR3 DNA reads TGTGCCACCCGAAGGGCCCTCGACACTGAAGCTTTCTTT.

CDR3 in amino acids: CASSLLGGADTQYF. DNA of the CDR3: TGTGCCAGCAGCTTATTAGGGGGCGCAGATACGCAGTATTTT. The chain links TRBV7-2 to TRBJ2-3; 7 nucleotides align to TRBD1. V lost 2 bases to trimming and J lost 4 bases; unmatched junction nucleotides: 3. Germline V gene sequence: CDR1 SGHTA, CDR2 FQGNSA. The CDR3 runs to 14 residues.

This chain joins TRBV7-2 and TRBJ2-2; TRBD2 might be the D (6 bases). V dropped 5 bases and J dropped 10 bases, with 17 bases sitting between them. Germline V gene data show CDR1 as SGHTA and CDR2 as FQGNSA. The CDR3 extends over 14 amino acids. CDR3 loop: CASSKRRVSKELFF. The CDR3, as DNA: TGTGCCAGCAGCAAACGGAGGGTTTCTAAGGAGCTGTTTTTT.

CDR3: CASSRGVQTQETQYF. DNA of the CDR3: TGTGCCAGTAGTAGGGGCGTACAGACACAAGAGACCCAGTACTTC. The chain combines TRBV19 with TRBJ2-5; possibly TRBD1 for D (5 bases). CDR3 length equals 15 residues. V lost 4 bases and J 2 bases, leaving 14 bases between the germline ends. CDR1 LNHDA and CDR2 SQIVND come from the germline V gene (reference sequence).

V usage is TRBV5-1 and J usage is TRBJ2-3, with D unclear. Germline V lookup: CDR1 SGHRS, CDR2 YFSETQ. V was trimmed by 0 bases and J by 5 bases, leaving 7 bases between them. The CDR3 extends over 13 amino acids. This chain's CDR3 is CASSLVVGDTQYF. CDR3 coding DNA: TGCGCCAGCAGCTTGGTTGTGGGAGATACGCAGTATTTT.

Notes on this clone: This specimen includes other DNA sequences encoding the same CDR3. This rearrangement joins TRBV28 to TRBJ2-1; TRBD2 matches at 8 bases. Germline V gene data show CDR1 as MDHEN and CDR2 as SYDVKM. The CDR3 length is 14 residues. The J segment lost 3 bases and the V segment lost 2 bases, leaving 0 bases of the junction unmatched. CDR3 loop: CASSLLAGYNEQFF. The CDR3, as DNA: TGTGCCAGCAGTTTACTAGCGGGCTACAATGAGCAGTTCTTC.

This clone turned up a few times. The chain uses TRBV19 and TRBJ2-1, with 7 bases aligning to TRBD1. After removal of 7 bases from V and 5 bases from J, the junction contained 11 bases not matched to a gene. The germline V gene encodes CDR1 LNHDA and CDR2 SQIVND (reference sequence). The length of the CDR3 is 15 residues. The CDR3 spells CASTAPTGLNNEQFF. For the CDR3, the DNA is TGTGCCAGTACCGCCCCGACAGGGTTAAACAATGAGCAGTTCTTC.

The J gene is TRBJ1-5, the V gene TRBV28; TRBD1 aligns across 7 bases. V gave up 3 bases and J gave up 4 bases; unmatched junction bases: 3. The CDR3 has 14 residues. Germline V gene lookup returns CDR1 MDHEN and CDR2 SYDVKM. The CDR3 is CASSFRQGNQPQHF. Here the CDR3 DNA reads TGTGCCAGCAGTTTCAGACAGGGAAATCAGCCCCAGCATTTT. Supplemented by reference TRBV28 and TRBJ1-5, the full variable domain reads DVKVTQSSRYLVKRTGEKVFLECVQDMDHENMFWYRQDPGLGLRLIYFSYDVKMKEKGDIPEGYSVSREKKERFSLILESASTNQTSMYLCASSFRQGNQPQHFGDGTRLSIL.

This clone was recorded once. The chain joins TRBV15 to TRBJ2-5, with D unclear. V shed 7 bases and J shed 5 bases, with 14 bases lying between them. The CDR3 is 13 amino acids. Germline assignment: CDR1 LNHNV and CDR2 YYDKDF (reference sequence). The CDR3 nucleotides read TGTGCCACCACTCGCTACCTGGGGGAGACCCAGTACTTC. As protein: CATTRYLGETQYF.

V is TRBV28 and J is TRBJ1-5; D not resolved. The CDR3 is 14 amino acids. The germline V gene encodes CDR1 MDHEN and CDR2 SYDVKM. V lost 2 bases and J lost 5, with 10 bases in between. DNA of the CDR3: TGTGCCAGCAGTTTAATGTCAGAAGATCAGCCCCAGCATTTT. This gives the protein CASSLMSEDQPQHF.

In its sample, this clone was seen a few times. Written as DNA, the CDR3 is TGTGCCAGCAGTTTCCTCGAGCAGTACTTC. Encoded protein: CASSFLEQYF. The rearrangement uses TRBV6-2 or TRBV6-3 and TRBJ2-7, with unresolved D. V shed 4 bases and J shed 6 bases, with 4 bases lying between them. The CDR3 has 10 residues. CDR1 is MNHEY and CDR2 is SVGEGT in the germline V gene.

This chain links TRBV4-2 with TRBJ1-5; 9 nucleotides agree with TRBD1. This CDR3 spans 15 amino acids. Germline V lookup: CDR1 LGHNA, CDR2 YNFKEQ. The J segment lost 2 bases and the V segment lost 3 bases, leaving 2 bases of the junction unmatched. The CDR3: CASSQRDRGNQPQHF. The CDR3 nucleotides read TGTGCCAGCAGCCAGAGGGACAGGGGCAATCAGCCCCAGCATTTT.